The clone carrying this TCR beta chain has ten or more counts. Antigen specificity is unknown. Patients affected by ophthalmopathy presented a Clinical Activity Score of at least 3, a NOSPECS grade of at least 4, and disease duration below 3 months. Patients were excluded because of uncontrolled infection, other autoimmune disease, pregnancy or lactation. The study based diagnoses on clinical symptoms, serum thyroxine and TRAb, thyroid ultrasound and orbital computed tomography. These data come from a study of T cells in Graves' hyperthyroidism and ophthalmopathy. TCR beta CDR3 region amplification was performed from RNA transcripts. The HTBI set primed first-round TCR CDR3 RT-PCR. MiXCR was run by TCRdb on the multiplex PCR reads, yielding one entry per CDR3 protein. The sample contains 300,000 to 450,000 distinct CDR3 sequences, about 14% of which appear only once. Findings of the study overall: Most expanded thyroid clonotypes above 0.001 also appeared in blood.

This TCR was sampled from a woman aged 30 to 39 with Graves' ophthalmopathy. What was sequenced was blood.

As DNA, the CDR3 is TGTGCCAGCAGCCCCAGGACAGGGACGGGTGATGGCTACACCTTC. Translating it yields CASSPRTGTGDGYTF. V gene TRBV7-8 combines with J gene TRBJ1-2; TRBD1 aligns across 8 bases. The V gene's germline CDR1 is SGHVS and CDR2 FQNEAQ. CDR3 length: 15 amino acids. V shed 5 bases and J 6 bases; nucleotides not matched to a gene: 11.